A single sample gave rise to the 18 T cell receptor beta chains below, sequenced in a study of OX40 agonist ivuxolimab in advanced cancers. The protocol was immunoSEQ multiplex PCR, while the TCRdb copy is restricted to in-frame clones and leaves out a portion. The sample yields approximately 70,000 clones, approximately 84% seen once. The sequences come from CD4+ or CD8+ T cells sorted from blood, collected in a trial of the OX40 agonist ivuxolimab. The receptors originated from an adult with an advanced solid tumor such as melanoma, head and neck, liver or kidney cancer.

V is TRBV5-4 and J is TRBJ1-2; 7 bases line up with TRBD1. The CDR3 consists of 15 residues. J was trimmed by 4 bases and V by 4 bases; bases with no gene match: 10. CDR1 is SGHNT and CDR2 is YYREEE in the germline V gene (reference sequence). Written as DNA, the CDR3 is TGTGCCAGCAGCCTTAGGACAGGCTCTGGCTATGGCTACACCTTC. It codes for CASSLRTGSGYGYTF. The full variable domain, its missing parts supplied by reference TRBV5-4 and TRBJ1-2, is ETGVTQSPTHLIKTRGQQVTLRCSSQSGHNTVSWYQQALGQGPQFIFQYYREEENGRGNFPPRFSGLQFPNYSSELNVNALELDDSALYLCASSLRTGSGYGYTFGSGTRLTVV.

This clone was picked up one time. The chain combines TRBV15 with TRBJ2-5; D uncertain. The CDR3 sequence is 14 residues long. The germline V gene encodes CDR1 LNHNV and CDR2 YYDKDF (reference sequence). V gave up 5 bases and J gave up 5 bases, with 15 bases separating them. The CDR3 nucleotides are TGTGCCACCAGCGCCCCACAAGCCCACGAGACCCAGTACTTC. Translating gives CATSAPQAHETQYF.

CDR3 sequence reads: CASSVGGQGGYNSPLHF. The CDR3 nucleotides are TGTGCCAGCAGCGTAGGAGGACAGGGCGGCTATAATTCACCCCTCCACTTT. The chain couples TRBV9 to TRBJ1-6; 8 bases fit TRBD1. From germline, CDR1 is SGDLS and CDR2 YYNGEE. The CDR3 is 17 residues long. Trimming removed 0 bases from V and 3 bases from J; junction bases left unmatched: 5.

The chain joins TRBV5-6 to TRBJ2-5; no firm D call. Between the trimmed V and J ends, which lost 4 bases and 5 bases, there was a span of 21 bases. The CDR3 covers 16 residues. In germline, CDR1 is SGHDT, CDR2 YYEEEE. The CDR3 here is CASSQIQLGVEETQYF. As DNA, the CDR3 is TGTGCCAGCAGCCAAATTCAGTTGGGTGTAGAGGAGACCCAGTACTTC.

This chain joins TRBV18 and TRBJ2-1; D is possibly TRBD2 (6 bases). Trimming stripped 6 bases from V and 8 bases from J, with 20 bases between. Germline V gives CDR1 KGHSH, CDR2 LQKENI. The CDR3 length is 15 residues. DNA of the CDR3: TGTGCCAGCTCCATAACAGCGGGCCGTTACCATGAGCAGTTCTTC. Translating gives CASSITAGRYHEQFF.

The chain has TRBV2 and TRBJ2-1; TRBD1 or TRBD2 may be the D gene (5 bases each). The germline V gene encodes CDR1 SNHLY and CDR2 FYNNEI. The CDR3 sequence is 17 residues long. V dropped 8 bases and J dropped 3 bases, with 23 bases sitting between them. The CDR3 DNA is TGTGCCAGCTTTTTCGTGGGAGAGGGACCCTTCTACAATGAGCAGTTCTTC. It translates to CASFFVGEGPFYNEQFF.

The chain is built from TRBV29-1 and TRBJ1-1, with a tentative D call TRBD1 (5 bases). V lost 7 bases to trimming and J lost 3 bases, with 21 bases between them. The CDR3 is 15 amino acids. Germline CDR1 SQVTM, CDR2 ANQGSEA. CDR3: CSALPPGGGDTEAFF. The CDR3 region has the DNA TGCAGCGCCCTCCCCCCAGGAGGAGGGGACACTGAAGCTTTCTTT.

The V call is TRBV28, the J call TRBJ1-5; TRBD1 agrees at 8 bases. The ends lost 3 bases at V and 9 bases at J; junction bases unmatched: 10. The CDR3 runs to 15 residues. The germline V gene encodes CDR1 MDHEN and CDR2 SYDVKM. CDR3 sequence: CASSFQDRVNRPQHF. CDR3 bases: TGTGCCAGCAGTTTCCAGGACAGGGTCAACCGGCCCCAGCATTTT.

The CDR3 DNA reads as TGTGCCAGCAGCCCCTGGGGTAGCTCAGGGACCCAGTACTTC. Translation gives CASSPWGSSGTQYF. The chain has TRBV7-2 and TRBJ2-5; D is ambiguous. V gave up 5 bases and J gave up 7 bases, with 17 bases separating them. CDR1 is SGHTA, CDR2 FQGNSA, per germline. The CDR3 is made up of 14 amino acids.

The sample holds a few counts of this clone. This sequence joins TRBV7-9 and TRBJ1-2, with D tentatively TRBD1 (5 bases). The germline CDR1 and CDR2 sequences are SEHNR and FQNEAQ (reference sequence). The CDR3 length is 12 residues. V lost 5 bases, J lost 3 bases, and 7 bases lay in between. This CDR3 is CASSLTDYGYTF. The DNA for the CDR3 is TGTGCCAGCAGCCTGACAGACTATGGCTACACCTTC.

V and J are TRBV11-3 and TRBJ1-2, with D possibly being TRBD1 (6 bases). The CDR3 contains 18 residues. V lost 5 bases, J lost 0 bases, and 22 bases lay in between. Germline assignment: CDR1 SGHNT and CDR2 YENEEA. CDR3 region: CASSGDSGQIQANYGYTF. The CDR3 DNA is TGTGCCAGCAGCGGAGACTCCGGACAGATTCAAGCTAACTATGGCTACACCTTC.

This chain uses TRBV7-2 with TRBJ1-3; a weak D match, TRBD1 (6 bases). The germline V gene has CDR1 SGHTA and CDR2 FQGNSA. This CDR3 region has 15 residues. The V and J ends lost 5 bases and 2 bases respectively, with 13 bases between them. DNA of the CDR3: TGTGCCAGCAGCCCCAAGGACAGACCTGGAAACACCATATATTTT. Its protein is CASSPKDRPGNTIYF.

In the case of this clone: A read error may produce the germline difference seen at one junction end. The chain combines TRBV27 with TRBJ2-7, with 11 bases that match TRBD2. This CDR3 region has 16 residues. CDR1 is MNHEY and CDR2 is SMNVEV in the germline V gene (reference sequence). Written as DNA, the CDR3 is TGTGCCCGCAGTTTAGGCGGGACTAGCGGCTCCTACGAGCAGTACTTC. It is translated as CARSLGGTSGSYEQYF.

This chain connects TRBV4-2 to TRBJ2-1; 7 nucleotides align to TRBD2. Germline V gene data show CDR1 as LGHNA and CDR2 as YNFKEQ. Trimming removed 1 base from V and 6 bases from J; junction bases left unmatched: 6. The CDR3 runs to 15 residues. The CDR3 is CASSQGGSGANEQFF. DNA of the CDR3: TGTGCCAGCAGCCAAGGCGGGAGTGGGGCCAATGAGCAGTTCTTC.

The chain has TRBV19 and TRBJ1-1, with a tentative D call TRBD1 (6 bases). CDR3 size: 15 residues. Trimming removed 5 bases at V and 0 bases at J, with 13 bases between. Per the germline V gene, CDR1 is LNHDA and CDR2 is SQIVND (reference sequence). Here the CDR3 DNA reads TGTGCCAGTAGTGTTAGAGGGGGGATGAACACTGAAGCTTTCTTT. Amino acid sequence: CASSVRGGMNTEAFF.

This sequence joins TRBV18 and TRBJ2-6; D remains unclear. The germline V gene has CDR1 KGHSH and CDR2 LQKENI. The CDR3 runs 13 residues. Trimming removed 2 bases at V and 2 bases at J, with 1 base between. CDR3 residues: CASSPTGANVLTF. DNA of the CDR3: TGTGCCAGCTCACCAACTGGGGCCAACGTCCTGACTTTC.

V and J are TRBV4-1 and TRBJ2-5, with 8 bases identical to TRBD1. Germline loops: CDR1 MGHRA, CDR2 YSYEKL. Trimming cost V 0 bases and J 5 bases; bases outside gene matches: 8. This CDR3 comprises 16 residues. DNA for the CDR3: TGCGCCAGCAGCCAAGATCCCACAGGGGGATGGGAGACCCAGTACTTC. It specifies CASSQDPTGGWETQYF.

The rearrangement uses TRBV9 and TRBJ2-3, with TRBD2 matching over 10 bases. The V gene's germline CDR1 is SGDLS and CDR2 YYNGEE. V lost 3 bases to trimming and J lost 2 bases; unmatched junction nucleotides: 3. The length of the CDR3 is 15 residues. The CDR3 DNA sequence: TGTGCCAGCAGCGCCGGACTAGCGGTCACAGATACGCAGTATTTT. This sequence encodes CASSAGLAVTDTQYF.